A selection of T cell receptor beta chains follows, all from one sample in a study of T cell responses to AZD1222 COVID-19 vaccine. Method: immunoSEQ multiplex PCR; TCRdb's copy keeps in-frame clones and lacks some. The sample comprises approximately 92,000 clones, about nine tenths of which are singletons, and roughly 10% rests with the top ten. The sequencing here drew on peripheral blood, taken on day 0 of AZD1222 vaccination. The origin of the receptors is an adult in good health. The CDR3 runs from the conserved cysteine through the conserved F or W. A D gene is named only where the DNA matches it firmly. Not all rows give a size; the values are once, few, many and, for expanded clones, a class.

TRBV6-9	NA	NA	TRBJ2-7	CASSYGGHWEQYF	TGTGCCAGCAGTTACGGGGGGCATTGGGAGCAGTACTTC
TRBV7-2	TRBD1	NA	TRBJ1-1	CASSLHRGPREAFF	TGTGCCAGCAGCTTACACAGGGGACCAAGAGAAGCTTTCTTT
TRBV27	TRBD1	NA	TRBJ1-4	CASSFRKPGRDRGRLDTNEKLFF	TGTGCCAGCAGTTTCCGAAAGCCGGGTAGGGACAGGGGGCGATTGGATACTAATGAAAAACTGTTTTTT
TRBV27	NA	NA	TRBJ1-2	CASSLARRGNYGYTF	TGTGCCAGCAGTTTGGCGAGGAGGGGAAACTATGGCTACACCTTC
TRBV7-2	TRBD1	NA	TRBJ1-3	CASSFAGGGNTIYF	TGTGCCAGCAGCTTTGCAGGGGGAGGAAACACCATATATTTT
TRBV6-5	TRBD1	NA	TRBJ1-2	CASSLTGTGVFDGYTF	TGTGCCAGCAGTTTGACCGGGACAGGGGTCTTCGATGGCTACACCTTC
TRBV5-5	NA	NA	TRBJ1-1	CASSLAPANTEAFF	TGTGCCAGCAGCCTTGCCCCAGCGAACACTGAAGCTTTCTTT
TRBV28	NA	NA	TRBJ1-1	CASSLEGPKNTEAFF	TGTGCCAGCAGTTTGGAGGGGCCTAAGAACACTGAAGCTTTCTTT
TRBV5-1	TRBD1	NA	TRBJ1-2	CASNRDRAGGGYTF	TGCGCCAGCAACCGGGACAGGGCCGGGGGTGGCTACACCTTC
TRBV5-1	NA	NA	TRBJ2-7	CAGQSYEQYF	TGCGCAGGTCAATCCTACGAGCAGTACTTC
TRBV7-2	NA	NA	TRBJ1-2	CASSSYEGRLGGYTF	TGTGCCAGCAGCTCCTACGAGGGGCGCCTAGGAGGCTACACCTTC
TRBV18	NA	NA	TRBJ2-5	CASSPGTTQYF	TGTGCCAGCTCACCGGGAACTACCCAGTACTTC
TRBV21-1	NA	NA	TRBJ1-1	CASSPQAGNEAFF	TGTGCCAGCAGCCCACAGGCTGGAAATGAAGCTTTCTTT
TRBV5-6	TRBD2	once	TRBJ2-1	CASSLRTSGRRRYNEQFF	TGTGCCAGCAGCTTAAGGACTAGCGGGAGGCGAAGGTACAATGAGCAGTTCTTC
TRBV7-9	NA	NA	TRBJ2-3	CASSLGGLSTDTQYF	TGTGCCAGCAGCTTAGGAGGACTCAGCACAGATACGCAGTATTTT
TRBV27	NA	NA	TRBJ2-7	CASSFPVYEQYF	TGTGCCAGCAGTTTCCCTGTGTACGAGCAGTACTTC
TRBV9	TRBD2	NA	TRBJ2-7	CASSVGPAGVREQYF	TGTGCCAGCAGCGTAGGCCCAGCGGGAGTAAGAGAGCAGTACTTC
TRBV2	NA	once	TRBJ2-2	CASSGQSPRTGELFF	TGTGCCAGCAGTGGACAGTCCCCCAGGACCGGGGAGCTGTTTTTT
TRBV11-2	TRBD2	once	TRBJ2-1	CASSSQRGVYNEQFF	TGTGCCAGCAGCTCCCAACGGGGGGTGTACAATGAGCAGTTCTTC
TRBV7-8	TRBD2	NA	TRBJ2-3	CASSSRDYYTDTQYF	TGTGCCAGCAGCTCCCGGGACTACTACACAGATACGCAGTATTTT
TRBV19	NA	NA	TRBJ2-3	CASSMGFTDTQYF	TGTGCCAGTAGTATGGGCTTCACAGATACGCAGTATTTT
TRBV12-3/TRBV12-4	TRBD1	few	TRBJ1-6	CASRPTGHSPLHF	TGTGCCAGCAGACCGACAGGGCACTCACCCCTCCACTTT
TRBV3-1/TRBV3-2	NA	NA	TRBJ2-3	CASSPRSGAADTQYF	TGTGCCAGCAGCCCCCGATCAGGGGCCGCAGATACGCAGTATTTT
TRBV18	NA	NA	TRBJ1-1	CASSDDMNTEAFF	TGTGCCAGCTCAGACGACATGAACACTGAAGCTTTCTTT
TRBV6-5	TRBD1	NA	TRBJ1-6	CASSYGTGRDSPLHF	TGTGCCAGCAGTTACGGGACAGGACGTGATTCACCCCTCCACTTT
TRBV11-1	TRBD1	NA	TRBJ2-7	CASSSTGAEQYF	TGTGCCAGCAGCTCGACAGGGGCCGAGCAGTACTTC
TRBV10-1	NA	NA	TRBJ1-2	CANQMGLWRGYTF	TGCGCCAATCAAATGGGGCTTTGGCGGGGCTACACCTTC
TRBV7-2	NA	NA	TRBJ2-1	CASSLVGASYNEQFF	TGTGCCAGCAGTCTAGTGGGGGCTTCCTACAATGAGCAGTTCTTC
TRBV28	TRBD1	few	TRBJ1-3	CASSRTGDSGNTIYF	TGTGCCAGCAGCCGTACAGGGGACTCTGGAAACACCATATATTTT
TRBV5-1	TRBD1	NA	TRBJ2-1	CASSPGQGAYNEQFF	TGCGCCAGCAGCCCTGGACAGGGGGCTTACAATGAGCAGTTCTTC
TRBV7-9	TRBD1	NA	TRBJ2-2	CASSFARGLNTGELFF	TGTGCCAGCAGCTTTGCCAGGGGGCTCAACACCGGGGAGCTGTTTTTT
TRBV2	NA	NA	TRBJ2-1	CASSGYNEQFF	TGTGCCAGCAGTGGTTACAATGAGCAGTTCTTC
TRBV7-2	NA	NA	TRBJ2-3	CASSLSRTSTDTQYF	TGTGCCAGCAGCTTAAGTAGGACGAGCACAGATACGCAGTATTTT
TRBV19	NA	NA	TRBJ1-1	CASSIFGGAMNTEAFF	TGTGCCAGTAGTATATTTGGAGGGGCGATGAACACTGAAGCTTTCTTT
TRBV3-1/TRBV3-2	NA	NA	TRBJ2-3	CASSFSGVGTDTQYF	TGTGCCAGCAGCTTCTCTGGTGTGGGCACAGATACGCAGTATTTT
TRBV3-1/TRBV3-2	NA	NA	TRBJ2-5	CASSRGRQETQYF	TGTGCCAGCAGCCGAGGGCGGCAAGAGACCCAGTACTTC
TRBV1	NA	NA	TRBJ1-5	CTSSQDFNGNQPQHF	TGCACCAGCAGCCAAGATTTTAACGGGAATCAGCCCCAGCATTTT
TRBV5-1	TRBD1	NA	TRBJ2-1	CASSLRQGYNEQFF	TGCGCCAGCAGCTTACGACAGGGCTACAATGAGCAGTTCTTC
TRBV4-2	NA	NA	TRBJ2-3	CASSHGEDFTDTQYF	TGTGCCAGCAGCCACGGGGAGGACTTTACAGATACGCAGTATTTT
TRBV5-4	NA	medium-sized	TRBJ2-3	CASSPPVLDTQYF	TGTGCCAGCAGCCCCCCAGTGTTGGATACGCAGTATTTT
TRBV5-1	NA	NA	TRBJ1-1	CASSLDTANTEAFF	TGCGCCAGCAGCTTGGACACGGCGAACACTGAAGCTTTCTTT
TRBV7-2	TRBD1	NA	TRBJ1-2	CASSLAPGGKGYTF	TGTGCCAGCAGCTTAGCGCCAGGGGGCAAGGGCTACACCTTC
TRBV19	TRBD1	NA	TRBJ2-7	CASSIDRGSEQYF	TGTGCCAGTAGTATCGACAGGGGATCCGAGCAGTACTTC
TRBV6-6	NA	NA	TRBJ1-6	CATRGPDNSPLHF	TGTGCCACCCGTGGGCCCGATAATTCACCCCTCCACTTT
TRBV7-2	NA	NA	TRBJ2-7	CASTRSGVYQEQYF	TGTGCCAGCACCCGCTCGGGAGTTTATCAAGAGCAGTACTTC
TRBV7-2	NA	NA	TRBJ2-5	CASSWGKQETQYF	TGTGCCAGCAGCTGGGGGAAACAAGAGACCCAGTACTTC
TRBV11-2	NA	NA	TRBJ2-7	CASSLDYGRNRYEQYF	TGTGCCAGCAGCTTAGATTACGGGAGAAACCGCTACGAGCAGTACTTC
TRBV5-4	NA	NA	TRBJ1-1	CASSLKSSNSGQIEAFF	TGTGCCAGCAGCCTCAAATCATCTAATTCTGGGCAGATTGAAGCTTTCTTT
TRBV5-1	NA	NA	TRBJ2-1	CASSWSSGVNEQFF	TGCGCCAGCAGCTGGAGTTCGGGGGTCAATGAGCAGTTCTTC
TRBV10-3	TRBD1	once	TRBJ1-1	CAISGTGALMNTEAFF	TGTGCCATCAGTGGGACAGGGGCGTTGATGAACACTGAAGCTTTCTTT
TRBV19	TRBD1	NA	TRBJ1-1	CASWDRYTEAFF	TGTGCCAGCTGGGACAGGTACACTGAAGCTTTCTTT
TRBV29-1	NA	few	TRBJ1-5	CSVADNPGQPQHF	TGCAGCGTTGCAGACAATCCAGGACAGCCCCAGCATTTT
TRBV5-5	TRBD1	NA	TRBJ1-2	CASSLTGVGGYTF	TGTGCCAGCAGTCTAACAGGGGTGGGTGGCTACACCTTC
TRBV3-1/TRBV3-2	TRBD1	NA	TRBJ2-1	CASRRGPTYNEQFF	TGTGCCAGCCGAAGGGGGCCCACCTACAATGAGCAGTTCTTC
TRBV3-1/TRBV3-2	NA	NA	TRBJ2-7	CASSQSFAGIYEQYF	TGTGCCAGCAGCCAATCATTCGCGGGAATCTACGAGCAGTACTTC
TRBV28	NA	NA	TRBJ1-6	CASSLQRGFSPLHF	TGTGCCAGCAGTTTACAGAGGGGGTTTTCACCCCTCCACTTT
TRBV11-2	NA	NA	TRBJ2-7	CASTLGWGSYEQYF	TGTGCCAGCACCTTAGGGTGGGGGTCCTACGAGCAGTACTTC
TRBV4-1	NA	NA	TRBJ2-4	CASSQDGQGGGKNIQYF	TGCGCCAGCAGCCAAGATGGCCAAGGGGGAGGCAAAAACATTCAGTACTTC
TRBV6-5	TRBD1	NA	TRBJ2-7	CASSYRDSATYEQYF	TGTGCCAGCAGTTACCGGGACAGCGCCACCTACGAGCAGTACTTC